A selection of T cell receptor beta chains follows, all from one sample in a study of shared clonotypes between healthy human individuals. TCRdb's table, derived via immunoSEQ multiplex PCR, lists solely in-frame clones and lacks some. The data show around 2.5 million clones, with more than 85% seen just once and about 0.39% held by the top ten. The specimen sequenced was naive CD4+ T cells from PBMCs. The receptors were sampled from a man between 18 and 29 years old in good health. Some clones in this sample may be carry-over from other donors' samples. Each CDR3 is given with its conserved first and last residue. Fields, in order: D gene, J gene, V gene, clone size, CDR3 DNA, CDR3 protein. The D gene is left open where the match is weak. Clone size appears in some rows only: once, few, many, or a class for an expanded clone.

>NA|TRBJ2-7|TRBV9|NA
TGTGCCAGCAGCAGGGCGGCGCCAGGCGAGCAGTACTTC
CASSRAAPGEQYF
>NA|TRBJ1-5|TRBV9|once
TGTGCCAGCAGCGTAGAAGGGCAGGGGAATCAGCCCCAGCATTTT
CASSVEGQGNQPQHF
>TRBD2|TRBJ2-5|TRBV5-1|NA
TGCGCCAGCAGCTTGTGGCTAGCGGGAGTCCCCCGAGGACTCCAGTACTTC
CASSLWLAGVPRGLQYF
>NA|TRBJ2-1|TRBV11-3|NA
TGTGCCAGCAGCTTAGGGTTGGGCTCCTACAATGAGCAGTTCTTC
CASSLGLGSYNEQFF
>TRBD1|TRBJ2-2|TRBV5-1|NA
TGCGCCAGCAGCGCCTCCAGGGGACAGGGGGGCACCGGGGAGCTGTTTTTT
CASSASRGQGGTGELFF
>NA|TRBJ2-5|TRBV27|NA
TGTGCCAGCAGTTTATCGGAGAGAGATCGGGAGACCCAGTACTTC
CASSLSERDRETQYF
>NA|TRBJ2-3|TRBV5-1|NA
TGCGCCAGCAGCCCGGTCGGGGGAATCGGAGATACGCAGTATTTT
CASSPVGGIGDTQYF
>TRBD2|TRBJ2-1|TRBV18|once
TGTGCCAGCTCACCACCAGGACTAGCGTACAATGAGCAGTTCTTC
CASSPPGLAYNEQFF
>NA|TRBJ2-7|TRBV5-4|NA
TGTGCCAGCAGCTTGAAGTCCATACCGGGACTCTCCCACGAGCAGTACTTC
CASSLKSIPGLSHEQYF
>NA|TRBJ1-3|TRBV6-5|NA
TGTGCCTCAAGGGGTTCTGGAAACACCATATATTTT
CASRGSGNTIYF
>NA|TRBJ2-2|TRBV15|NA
TGTGCCACCAGCAGAGCGGAGGGCGGGGAGCTGTTTTTT
CATSRAEGGELFF
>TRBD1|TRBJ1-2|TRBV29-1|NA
TGCAGCGCGACAGGGGCAGCCGCCTCGGGCTATGGCTACACCTTC
CSATGAAASGYGYTF
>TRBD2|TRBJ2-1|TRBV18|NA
TGTGCCAGCTCACCACCGGGACTAGCGGGAGAGATCAATGAGCAGTTCTTC
CASSPPGLAGEINEQFF
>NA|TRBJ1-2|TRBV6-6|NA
TGTGCCAGCAGGGCGACAGGAACAAACTATGGCTACACCTTC
CASRATGTNYGYTF
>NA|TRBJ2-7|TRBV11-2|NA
TGTGCCAGCAGCGCCCAGGGACGGCAGGGCGAGCAGTACTTC
CASSAQGRQGEQYF
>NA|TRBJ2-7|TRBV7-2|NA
TGTGCCAGCAGCGCGGACCGGCTGTATAGGCAGTACTTC
CASSADRLYRQYF
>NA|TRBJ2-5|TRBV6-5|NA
TGTGCCAGCAGCCCTTCAGGGACCCTGGAGGAGACCCAGTACTTC
CASSPSGTLEETQYF
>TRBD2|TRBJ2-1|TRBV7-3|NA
TGTGCCAGCAGCTACCTAGCGGGAGCCGGTAATGAGCAGTTCTTC
CASSYLAGAGNEQFF
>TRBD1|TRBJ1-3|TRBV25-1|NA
TGTGCCAGCAGTGAATACTGGACAGGGACTGGAAACACCATATATTTT
CASSEYWTGTGNTIYF
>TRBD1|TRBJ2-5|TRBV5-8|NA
TGTGCCAGCAGCTTCTGGACAGGGGAGACCCAGTACTTC
CASSFWTGETQYF
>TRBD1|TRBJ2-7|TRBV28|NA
TGTGCCAGCCAATATGACAGGGGGTACGAGCAGTACTTC
CASQYDRGYEQYF
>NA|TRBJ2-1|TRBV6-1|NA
TGTGCCAGTGGGGGGACTCCCAACAATGAGCAGTTCTTC
CASGGTPNNEQFF
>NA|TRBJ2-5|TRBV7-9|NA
TGTGCCAGCAGCTTTAGCGGCCAAGAGACCCAGTACTTC
CASSFSGQETQYF